The 21 T cell receptor beta chains presented below share a single source sample, sequenced in a study of T cell responses to AZD1222 COVID-19 vaccine. Libraries were prepared by immunoSEQ multiplex PCR; TCRdb keeps only in-frame clonotypes and omits some of them. The sample contains 120,000 or so clones, about 82% of which appear only once. Sequencing used peripheral blood, obtained 28 days after the second AZD1222 dose. These receptors all come from an adult who received the AZD1222 COVID-19 vaccine.

The V call is TRBV20-1, the J call TRBJ2-1; no definite D call. Germline V gives CDR1 DFQATT, CDR2 SNEGSKA (reference sequence). The V end was cut by 1 base, the J end by 10 bases, with 8 bases between. The CDR3 sequence is 11 residues long. CDR3 DNA: TGCAGTGCTAGAGGTCGTGGGGAGCAGTTCTTC. Protein product: CSARGRGEQFF.

The chain recombines TRBV30 with TRBJ2-3; perhaps TRBD1 as D (5 bases). Germline lookup yields CDR1 GTSNPN and CDR2 SVGIG (reference sequence). The CDR3 length is 11 residues. V lost 3 bases to trimming and J lost 5 bases, with 6 bases between them. The CDR3 is CAWRGVDTQYF. CDR3 DNA: TGTGCCTGGAGAGGGGTAGATACGCAGTATTTT.

The chain is built from TRBV27 and TRBJ2-5; perhaps TRBD1 as D (5 bases). Germline CDR1 MNHEY, CDR2 SMNVEV (reference sequence). The germline V and J ends were trimmed by 8 bases and 3 bases, with 25 bases remaining between them. The CDR3 totals 17 residues. CDR3 DNA: TGTGCCAGCGGAAAAATGAAGGCAGGTTTAGGGGAAGAGACCCAGTACTTC. Amino acids: CASGKMKAGLGEETQYF.

This clone was detected only a few times. The CDR3 DNA sequence: TGTGCCAGCACCAGTACAGGCCACGGGGATCAGCCCCAGCATTTT. Amino acid sequence: CASTSTGHGDQPQHF. The chain uses TRBV2 and TRBJ1-5, with D tentatively TRBD1 (5 bases). Germline values: CDR1 SNHLY, CDR2 FYNNEI. V was trimmed by 7 bases and J by 5 bases, leaving 18 bases between them. The CDR3 runs 15 residues.

The chain employs TRBV12-2 and TRBJ1-1; the table's D call TRBD1 went unverified against the DNA. TRBV12-2 is a recognized pseudogene. This CDR3 has 15 residues. The CDR3 bases are TGTGCAAGTCGCCACGATCAGGGGGTCGGTACTGAAGCTTTCTTT. It codes for CASRHDQGVGTEAFF.

The count of this clone is one. The chain joins TRBV19 to TRBJ1-1; TRBD1 is a possible D gene (6 bases). CDR3 length: 14 residues. Germline V lookup: CDR1 LNHDA, CDR2 SQIVND (reference sequence). V lost 4 bases, J lost 0 bases, and 9 bases lay in between. For the CDR3, the DNA is TGTGCCAGTAGTAAAGGGGGGGTGAACACTGAAGCTTTCTTT. Its protein is CASSKGGVNTEAFF.

This clone was seen only once. The CDR3 DNA reads as TGTGCCTGCACAAGACAGGGGCCGGGGACTGAAGCTTTCTTT. This sequence encodes CACTRQGPGTEAFF. The J gene is TRBJ1-1, the V gene TRBV30; 8 bases match TRBD1. Per germline, CDR1 GTSNPN and CDR2 SVGIG (reference sequence). The CDR3 is 14 amino acids. Germline trimming cut 6 bases from V and 5 bases from J; bases unmatched to any gene: 11.

CDR3 in amino acids: CASSLGGTSSYEQYF. In DNA, the CDR3 is TGCGCCAGCAGCTTGGGAGGGACTAGCTCCTACGAGCAGTACTTC. The chain has TRBV5-1 and TRBJ2-7, with TRBD2 matching over 8 bases. Germline V lookup: CDR1 SGHRS, CDR2 YFSETQ. The CDR3 has 15 amino acids. V was pared by 0 bases and J by 0 bases, with 2 bases of the junction left unmatched.

This chain uses TRBV11-2 with TRBJ2-7; unclear D gene. V lost 4 bases to trimming and J lost 2 bases, with 3 bases between them. The CDR3 sequence is 11 residues long. CDR1 and CDR2 (germline): SGHAT, FQNNGV. The CDR3 loop reads CASSSTYEQYF. In DNA, the CDR3 is TGTGCCAGCAGCTCGACCTACGAGCAGTACTTC. The full variable domain, in which reference TRBV11-2 and TRBJ2-7 provide the parts outside the CDR3, is EAGVAQSPRYKIIEKRQSVAFWCNPISGHATLYWYQQILGQGPKLLIQFQNNGVVDDSQLPKDRFSAERLKGVDSTLKIQPAKLEDSAVYLCASSSTYEQYFGPGTRLTVT.

The chain couples TRBV3-1 (or the pseudogene TRBV3-2) to TRBJ2-2; D possibly corresponds to TRBD2 (5 bases). This CDR3 has 12 residues. V dropped 4 bases and J dropped 7 bases, with 7 bases sitting between them. Germline CDR1 and CDR2: LGHDT and YNNKEL (reference sequence). CDR3 region: CASSRGVGELFF. The CDR3 DNA reads TGTGCCAGCAGCCGGGGAGTCGGGGAGCTGTTTTTT.

The chain employs TRBV5-1 and TRBJ1-1; 8 nucleotides agree with TRBD1. The CDR3 length is 13 residues. Trimming removed 6 bases from V and 4 bases from J; junction bases left unmatched: 5. Germline values: CDR1 SGHRS, CDR2 YFSETQ. The DNA for the CDR3 is TGCGCCAGCACCCAGGGGGCGTCCACTGAAGCTTTCTTT. Protein: CASTQGASTEAFF.

This clone was observed once. The V call is TRBV7-9, the J call TRBJ2-7; 8 bases are a match to TRBD1. CDR3 length: 15 residues. Losses at the gene ends were 5 bases for V and 2 bases for J; bases not matched to a gene: 8. The germline V gene has CDR1 SEHNR and CDR2 FQNEAQ (reference sequence). CDR3 residues: CASSAGTGLPYEQYF. Written as DNA, the CDR3 is TGTGCCAGCAGCGCCGGGACAGGTCTCCCCTACGAGCAGTACTTC. Drawing the rest from reference TRBV7-9 and TRBJ2-7, the complete variable domain is DTGVSQNPRHKITKRGQNVTFRCDPISEHNRLYWYRQTLGQGPEFLTYFQNEAQLEKSRLLSDRFSAERPKGSFSTLEIQRTEQGDSAMYLCASSAGTGLPYEQYFGPGTRLTVT.

Here the CDR3 DNA reads TGCGCCAGCACTCCGAGCGGGGGATCCTACGAGCAGTACTTC. Translation: CASTPSGGSYEQYF. The chain links TRBV5-1 to TRBJ2-7, with TRBD2 identical over 8 bases. The length of the CDR3 is 14 residues. J gave up 1 base and V 6 bases, and 6 bases lay outside the gene matches. From germline, CDR1 is SGHRS and CDR2 YFSETQ.

This clone appeared a few times. V gene TRBV2 combines with J gene TRBJ1-1; no reliable D call. Germline lookup yields CDR1 SNHLY and CDR2 FYNNEI. Deletions cut 7 bases from V and 2 bases from J, with 14 bases between. There are 14 residues in the CDR3. The CDR3 region has the DNA TGTGCCAGCACCTTACGAGCGGGAAACACTGAAGCTTTCTTT. Amino acids: CASTLRAGNTEAFF. Filled out from reference TRBV2 and TRBJ1-1, the complete variable domain reads EPEVTQTPSHQVTQMGQEVILRCVPISNHLYFYWYRQILGQKVEFLVSFYNNEISEKSEIFDDQFSVERPDGSNFTLKIRSTKLEDSAMYFCASTLRAGNTEAFFGQGTRLTVV.

This chain uses TRBV6-4 with TRBJ1-1; no firm D call. Germline CDR1 MRHNA, CDR2 SNTAGT. The CDR3 covers 14 residues. Trimming shortened V by 8 bases and J by 2 bases, and 15 bases separated the two germline ends. The CDR3 bases are TGTGCCAGCGAGGGAGAGACGGGTAACACTGAAGCTTTCTTT. Translating it yields CASEGETGNTEAFF.

The gene calls are TRBV12-3 or TRBV12-4 and TRBJ1-1; D is unclear. The V end was cut by 6 bases, the J end by 3 bases, with 5 bases between. The CDR3 is 11 amino acids. The CDR3 here is CASSLDTEAFF. In DNA, the CDR3 is TGTGCCAGCAGCCTGGACACTGAAGCTTTCTTT.

The rearrangement joins TRBV7-2 to TRBJ1-3; a possible D gene is TRBD1 (6 bases). CDR3 length: 16 amino acids. CDR1 and CDR2 (germline): SGHTA, FQGNSA. Trimming left V 1 base short and J 0 bases short, with 10 bases between. Written as DNA, the CDR3 is TGTGCCAGCAGCTTAGGGGGGGCAGTCTCTGGAAACACCATATATTTT. Protein product: CASSLGGAVSGNTIYF.

V is TRBV9 and J is TRBJ1-1, with TRBD1 identical over 9 bases. This CDR3 spans 15 amino acids. Unmatched junction bases numbered 7, after V lost 2 bases and J lost 5 bases. Germline loops: CDR1 SGDLS, CDR2 YYNGEE. CDR3 in amino acids: CASSVQQGAGTEAFF. Written as DNA, the CDR3 is TGTGCCAGCAGCGTCCAACAGGGGGCGGGTACTGAAGCTTTCTTT.

The rearrangement uses TRBV11-2 and TRBJ1-2, with TRBD1 matching over 8 bases. Germline CDR1 SGHAT, CDR2 FQNNGV. CDR3 length equals 18 residues. With 5 bases clipped from V and 3 bases from J, the junction kept 17 bases outside the gene matches. In DNA form, the CDR3 reads TGTGCCAGCAGCCCTGTAAGGCGTCAGGGGGCCAGTGACTATGGCTACACCTTC. It codes for CASSPVRRQGASDYGYTF.

V gene TRBV27 combines with J gene TRBJ1-3; D is unclear. The CDR3 has 14 amino acids. V lost 2 bases, J lost 2 bases, and 7 bases lay in between. Germline CDR1 MNHEY, CDR2 SMNVEV (reference sequence). The CDR3 sequence: CASSLSGPGNTIYF. The CDR3 region has the DNA TGTGCCAGCAGTTTAAGCGGGCCTGGAAACACCATATATTTT.

J is TRBJ2-5 and V is TRBV5-1; D is perhaps TRBD2 (6 bases). The CDR3 length is 15 residues. Germline V CDR1 and CDR2: SGHRS, YFSETQ. The V end lost 1 base, the J end lost 1 base, and 11 bases lay between the germline ends. CDR3 nucleotide sequence: TGCGCCAGCAGCTTGCCCCGGGACTTCCAAGAGACCCAGTACTTC. It encodes CASSLPRDFQETQYF.